This TCR beta chain was identified in a study of blood T cells in healthy people across ages. Sample-barcoded 5' priming and a J-beta primer mix drove a second PCR of about 7 to 12 cycles. TCRdb re-derived calls from the 5' RACE reads in MiXCR, one entry per CDR3 protein. Among about a million distinct CDR3 sequences listed, 35% to 45% were seen once. The table lists this clonotype with a few counts. This CDR3 is built from 16 residues. The ends lost 4 bases at V and 2 bases at J; junction bases unmatched: 6. The source of this sequence is a man between 18 and 29 years old in good health. V gene TRBV12-3 or TRBV12-4 combines with J gene TRBJ2-3; 10 bases match TRBD2. Sequencing was done on a sample of blood. The CDR3 loop is CASSSGTSVDTDTQYF. CDR3 DNA sequence: TGTGCCAGCAGTTCAGGGACTAGCGTGGACACAGATACGCAGTATTTT.